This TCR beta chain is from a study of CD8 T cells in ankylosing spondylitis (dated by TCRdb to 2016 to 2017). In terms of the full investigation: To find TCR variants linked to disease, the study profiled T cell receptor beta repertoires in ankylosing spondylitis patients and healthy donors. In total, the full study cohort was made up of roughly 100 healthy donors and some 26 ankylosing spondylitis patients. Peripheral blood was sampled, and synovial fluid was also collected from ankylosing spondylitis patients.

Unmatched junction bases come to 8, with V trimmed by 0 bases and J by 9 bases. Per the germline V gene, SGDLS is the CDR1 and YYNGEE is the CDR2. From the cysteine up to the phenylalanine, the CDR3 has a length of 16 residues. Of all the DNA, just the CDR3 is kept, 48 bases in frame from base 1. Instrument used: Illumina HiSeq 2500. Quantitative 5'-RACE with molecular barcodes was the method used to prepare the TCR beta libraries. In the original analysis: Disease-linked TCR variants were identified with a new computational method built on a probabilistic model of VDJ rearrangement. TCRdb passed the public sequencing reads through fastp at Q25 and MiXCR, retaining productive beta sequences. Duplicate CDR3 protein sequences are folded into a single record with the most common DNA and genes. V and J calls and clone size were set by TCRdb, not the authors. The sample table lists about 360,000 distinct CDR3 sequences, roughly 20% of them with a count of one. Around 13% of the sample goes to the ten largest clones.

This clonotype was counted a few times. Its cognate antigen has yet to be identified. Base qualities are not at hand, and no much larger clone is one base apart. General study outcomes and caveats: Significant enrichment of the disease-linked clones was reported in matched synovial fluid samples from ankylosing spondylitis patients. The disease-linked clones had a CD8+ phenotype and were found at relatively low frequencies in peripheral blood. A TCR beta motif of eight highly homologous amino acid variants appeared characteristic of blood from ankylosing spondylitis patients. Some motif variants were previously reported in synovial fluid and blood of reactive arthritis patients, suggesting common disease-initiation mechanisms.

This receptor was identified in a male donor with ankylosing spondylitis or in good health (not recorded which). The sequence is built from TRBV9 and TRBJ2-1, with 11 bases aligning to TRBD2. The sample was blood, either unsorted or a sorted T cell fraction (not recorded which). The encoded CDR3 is CASSVGVAGGPGEQFF. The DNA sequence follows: TGTGCCAGCAGCGTAGGGGTAGCGGGGGGGCCGGGTGAGCAGTTCTTC.